These T cell receptor beta chains were read from a single sample in a study of Graves' ophthalmopathy and Graves' hyperthyroidism. TCRdb used MiXCR to reprocess the multiplex PCR reads, holding one entry per CDR3 protein. The profile shows around 520,000 distinct CDR3 sequences, 35% to 40% of them singletons. Sequenced sample: peripheral blood or thyroid tissue (not recorded which). The receptors shown here come from an adult man with Graves' hyperthyroidism. Each CDR3 is given with its conserved first and last residue. D genes are given only for firm matches. Size values are once, few and many counts, or a class for expanded clones, and some rows have none.

TRBJ2-2,.,TRBV2,TRBD1,CASSQVTGTGELFF,TGTGCCAGCAGCCAAGTGACAGGGACCGGGGAGCTGTTTTTT
TRBJ2-7,once,TRBV15,TRBD1,CATSSRDRGNEQYF,TGTGCCACCAGCAGCAGGGACAGGGGAAACGAGCAGTACTTC
TRBJ2-1,.,TRBV5-1,TRBD2,CASSLSAGTSDYNGQFF,TGCGCCAGCAGCTTGTCCGCCGGGACTAGCGACTACAATGGGCAGTTCTTC
TRBJ1-5,many,TRBV4-1,TRBD1,CASSQSGQGSQPQHF,TGCGCCAGCAGCCAGTCGGGACAGGGGAGCCAGCCCCAGCATTTT
TRBJ1-6,many,TRBV6-4,.,CASSAEGSYNSPLHF,TGTGCCAGCAGTGCCGAGGGCTCCTATAATTCACCCCTCCACTTT
TRBJ1-2,.,TRBV4-1,TRBD1,CASSQDKGGSYGYTF,TGCGCCAGCAGCCAAGATAAAGGGGGCTCCTATGGCTACACCTTC
TRBJ2-1,.,TRBV24-1,.,CATSSESYNEQFF,TGTGCCACCAGTTCGGAGTCCTACAATGAGCAGTTCTTC
TRBJ2-5,few,TRBV12-3/TRBV12-4,.,CASSLSRVGGGTQYF,TGTGCCAGCAGTTTAAGCAGGGTCGGAGGGGGGACCCAGTACTTC
TRBJ1-2,many,TRBV29-1,.,CSVEERNYGYTF,TGCAGCGTTGAAGAAAGGAACTATGGCTACACCTTC
TRBJ2-1,once,TRBV20-1,.,CSASGSRDSYNEQFF,TGCAGTGCTAGCGGCTCAAGGGACTCATACAATGAGCAGTTCTTC
TRBJ2-5,many,TRBV10-3,.,CAIRRPGQQETQYF,TGTGCCATCAGGCGGCCGGGACAACAAGAGACCCAGTACTTC
TRBJ1-2,many,TRBV12-3/TRBV12-4,TRBD1,CASSSGTDSIYGYTF,TGTGCCAGCAGCTCCGGGACAGATAGCATCTATGGCTACACCTTC
TRBJ1-2,few,TRBV29-1,.,CSVEDLPGLNYGYTF,TGCAGCGTTGAAGATCTTCCGGGGCTTAACTATGGCTACACCTTC
TRBJ1-5,many,TRBV6-5,.,CASSYSAGFGNQPQHF,TGTGCCAGCAGTTACTCGGCGGGGTTTGGCAATCAGCCCCAGCATTTT
TRBJ1-6,many,TRBV7-2,.,CASSFIGGGRDNSPLHF,TGTGCCAGCAGCTTCATTGGTGGGGGACGGGATAATTCACCCCTCCACTTT
TRBJ1-2,many,TRBV12-3/TRBV12-4,TRBD1,CASSPNRGSNYGYTF,TGTGCCAGCAGTCCCAACAGGGGTTCTAACTATGGCTACACCTTC
TRBJ1-2,.,TRBV19,TRBD1,CASSPLKGAPNYGYTF,TGTGCCAGCTCACCACTTAAGGGGGCTCCTAACTATGGCTACACCTTC
TRBJ2-7,few,TRBV28,.,CASSLIGAQYF,TGTGCCAGCAGTTTAATAGGGGCGCAGTACTTC
TRBJ1-6,many,TRBV7-9,TRBD1,CASSWAGTGSSPLHF,TGTGCCAGCAGCTGGGCTGGGACAGGGAGCTCACCCCTCCACTTT
TRBJ2-6,many,TRBV24-1,TRBD1,CATSDLPGGAGANVLTF,TGTGCCACCAGTGATTTGCCAGGGGGCGCCGGGGCCAACGTCCTGACTTTC
TRBJ2-7,many,TRBV7-9,.,CASSSSRDSREQYF,TGTGCCAGCAGCTCCAGCAGGGATTCTCGTGAGCAGTACTTC
TRBJ2-5,.,TRBV2,.,CASFLQETQYF,TGTGCCAGCTTCCTTCAAGAGACCCAGTACTTC
TRBJ1-6,.,TRBV7-4,.,CASSVEVGEGAPLHF,TGTGCCAGCAGCGTAGAGGTGGGGGAAGGTGCACCCCTCCACTTT
TRBJ2-5,many,TRBV12-3/TRBV12-4,.,CASSFGDETQYF,TGTGCCAGCAGTTTTGGGGATGAGACCCAGTACTTC
TRBJ2-7,many,TRBV5-6,.,CASSLRRTAISYEQYF,TGTGCCAGCAGCTTAAGGAGGACAGCCATCTCCTACGAGCAGTACTTC
TRBJ1-3,.,TRBV12-3/TRBV12-4,.,CASSLGAISGNTIYF,TGTGCCAGCAGTTTAGGTGCGATCTCTGGAAACACCATATATTTT
TRBJ1-6,.,TRBV20-1,TRBD1,CSAPGQGRPPLHF,TGCAGTGCCCCGGGACAGGGTCGACCACCCCTCCACTTT
TRBJ2-5,many,TRBV7-9,.,CASSLRSLSSGGETQYF,TGTGCCAGCAGCTTGAGGAGTTTGAGTTCGGGGGGCGAGACCCAGTACTTC
TRBJ1-4,.,TRBV5-5,.,CASSLVAEGEKLFF,TGTGCCAGCAGCTTGGTGGCGGAGGGTGAAAAACTGTTTTTT
TRBJ1-5,many,TRBV29-1,.,CSVLTTTGSNQPQHF,TGCAGCGTCCTGACTACCACAGGGAGCAATCAGCCCCAGCATTTT